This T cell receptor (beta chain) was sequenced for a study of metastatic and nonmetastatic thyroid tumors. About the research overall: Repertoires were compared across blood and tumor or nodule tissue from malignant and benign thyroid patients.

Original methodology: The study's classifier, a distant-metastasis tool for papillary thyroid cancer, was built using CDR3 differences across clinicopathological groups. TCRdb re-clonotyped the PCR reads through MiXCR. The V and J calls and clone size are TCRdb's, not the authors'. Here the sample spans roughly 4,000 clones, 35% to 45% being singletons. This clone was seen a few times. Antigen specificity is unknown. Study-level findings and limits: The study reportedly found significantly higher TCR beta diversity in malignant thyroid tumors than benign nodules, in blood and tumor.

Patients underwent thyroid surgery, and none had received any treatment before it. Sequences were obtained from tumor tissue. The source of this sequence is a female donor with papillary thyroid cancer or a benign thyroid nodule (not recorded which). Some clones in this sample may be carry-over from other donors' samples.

CDR3 protein: CASSEVRDRGRYTF. The CDR3 DNA is TGTGCCAGCAGTGAAGTCCGGGACAGGGGACGCTACACCTTC. The genes are TRBV2 and TRBJ1-2; TRBD1 aligns across 10 bases. This CDR3 comprises 14 residues. V dropped 1 base and J dropped 9; count of bases not matched to a gene: 5. Germline V CDR1 and CDR2: SNHLY, FYNNEI.